One sample yielded the 22 T cell receptor beta chains listed below, sequenced in a study of graft-versus-host responses after intestinal transplantation. Generated by immunoSEQ multiplex PCR, the TCRdb table keeps only in-frame clones and is missing some. The sample lists tens of thousands of clones; more than 80% were seen once. These TCRs' antigens remain unknown. The sequences come from unstimulated CD4+ T cells sorted from spleen or lymph node cells, collected before transplant. The origin of the receptors is a human donor who was the organ donor for an intestinal transplant.

The genes are TRBV5-4 and TRBJ1-2, with 12 bases lining up with TRBD1. Trimming cost V 5 bases and J 8 bases; bases outside gene matches: 10. Germline V gives CDR1 SGHNT, CDR2 YYREEE (reference sequence). CDR3 length: 15 amino acids. For the CDR3, the DNA is TGTGCCAGCAGACCCCCGGGACAGGGGGCTGGGGGCTACACCTTC. This encodes CASRPPGQGAGGYTF.

The CDR3 is CASRFGTGEQETQYF. The CDR3 DNA reads TGCGCCAGCAGATTCGGGACAGGGGAACAAGAGACCCAGTACTTC. The chain is built from TRBV5-1 and TRBJ2-5, with 10 positions matching TRBD1. V lost 5 bases to trimming and J lost 2 bases; unmatched junction nucleotides: 6. Germline V gene lookup returns CDR1 SGHRS and CDR2 YFSETQ. The CDR3 has 15 residues.

This rearrangement joins TRBV7-9 to TRBJ2-5; 13 bases are shared with TRBD2. J was trimmed by 3 bases and V by 4 bases; bases with no gene match: 5. CDR1 is SEHNR and CDR2 is FQNEAQ in the germline V gene (reference sequence). The CDR3 has 16 amino acids. The CDR3: CASSSAGLAGKETQYF. For the CDR3, the DNA is TGTGCCAGCAGCTCTGCGGGACTAGCGGGAAAAGAGACCCAGTACTTC.

In this sample, this clone turned up a few times. The chain couples TRBV6-5 to TRBJ2-7; D not resolved. Germline V CDR1 and CDR2: MNHEY, SVGAGI. Trimming took 5 bases from V and 2 from J, leaving 13 bases between them. The CDR3 has 14 amino acids. The CDR3 is CASSELAAPYEQYF. The CDR3 nucleotides read TGTGCCAGCAGTGAACTTGCGGCTCCCTACGAGCAGTACTTC.

The chain carries TRBV6-1 and TRBJ1-4; maybe TRBD1 (6 bases). CDR1 MNHNS and CDR2 SASEGT come from the germline V gene. Trimming removed 6 bases from V and 8 bases from J, with 13 bases in between. The CDR3 runs to 13 residues. CDR3 protein: CASSRGQTEKLFF. The CDR3 DNA reads TGTGCCAGCAGCCGCGGACAGACCGAAAAACTGTTTTTT.

This clone has only one observation. The V call is TRBV7-2, the J call TRBJ2-7, with TRBD1 matching 7 bases. CDR3 size: 12 residues. Looked up from germline, CDR1 is SGHTA and CDR2 is FQGNSA. V was pared by 6 bases and J by 1 base, with 0 bases of the junction left unmatched. This CDR3 reads CASRTGSYEQYF. DNA for the CDR3: TGTGCCAGCAGGACAGGGTCCTACGAGCAGTACTTC.

This chain connects TRBV27 to TRBJ1-1; no reliable D call. CDR1 and CDR2 (germline): MNHEY, SMNVEV (reference sequence). This CDR3 comprises 16 residues. Trimming stripped 6 bases from V and 3 bases from J, with 20 bases between. CDR3 sequence reads: CASRRYESAGHTEAFF. CDR3 DNA sequence: TGTGCCAGCAGACGCTACGAATCTGCGGGCCACACTGAAGCTTTCTTT.

V is TRBV7-2 and J is TRBJ2-3, with 7 bases that match TRBD2. This CDR3 comprises 16 residues. J was trimmed by 0 bases and V by 4 bases; bases with no gene match: 7. Germline loops: CDR1 SGHTA, CDR2 FQGNSA. The CDR3 is CASSSVTSRSTDTQYF. DNA of the CDR3: TGTGCCAGCAGCTCTGTGACTAGCCGGAGCACAGATACGCAGTATTTT.

V is TRBV6-1 and J is TRBJ2-5; D is ambiguous. The V gene lost 2 bases and the J gene lost 1 base, with 5 bases spanning the gap. The CDR3 runs 13 residues. Germline CDR1 reads MNHNS; CDR2 reads SASEGT. CDR3 loop: CASSEHSQETQYF. The CDR3, as DNA: TGTGCCAGCAGTGAACACTCCCAAGAGACCCAGTACTTC.

V usage is TRBV18 and J usage is TRBJ2-3; TRBD2 might be the D (7 bases). The length of the CDR3 is 15 residues. CDR1 KGHSH and CDR2 LQKENI come from the germline V gene. The V and J ends lost 3 bases and 2 bases respectively, with 12 bases between them. In DNA form, the CDR3 reads TGTGCCAGCTCACCCAGGGGAGGGGACACAGATACGCAGTATTTT. This encodes CASSPRGGDTDTQYF.

This chain's CDR3 is CASSPHDRVVAEAFF. The CDR3 bases are TGTGCCAGCAGTCCCCATGACAGGGTGGTGGCTGAAGCTTTCTTT. This chain uses TRBV27 with TRBJ1-1; 7 nucleotides match TRBD1. Germline values: CDR1 MNHEY, CDR2 SMNVEV (reference sequence). V was pared by 5 bases and J by 6 bases, with 12 bases of the junction left unmatched. The CDR3 totals 15 residues.

The gene calls are TRBV28 and TRBJ1-2; the D is unclear. Germline CDR1 reads MDHEN; CDR2 reads SYDVKM. V was pared by 5 bases and J by 5 bases, with 9 bases between. CDR3 size: 12 residues. The CDR3 loop reads CASSPPGYGYTF. Here the CDR3 DNA reads TGTGCCAGCAGTCCCCCGGGGTATGGCTACACCTTC.

This clone came up once. The rearrangement links TRBV7-6 to TRBJ2-7; possible D gene TRBD1, 5 bases. This CDR3 contains 12 residues. V lost 0 bases and J lost 5, with 5 bases in between. CDR1 is SGHVS and CDR2 is FNYEAQ in the germline V gene. The CDR3 DNA reads TGTGCCAGCAGCTTAGCAGGGGACGAGCAGTACTTC. It specifies CASSLAGDEQYF.

The chain employs TRBV11-3 and TRBJ1-1; weak D call: TRBD1 (5 bases). The CDR3 has 13 amino acids. Trimming left V 5 bases short and J 1 base short, with 8 bases between. In germline, CDR1 is SGHNT, CDR2 YENEEA. The CDR3: CASSLGGNTEAFF. CDR3 in DNA: TGTGCCAGCAGCCTCGGGGGGAACACTGAAGCTTTCTTT.

This rearrangement joins TRBV18 to TRBJ2-7; TRBD1 might be the D (6 bases). V lost 3 bases and J 2 bases, leaving 11 bases between the germline ends. Germline assignment: CDR1 KGHSH and CDR2 LQKENI. The CDR3 spans 14 residues. CDR3 protein: CASSPQGTTYEQYF. CDR3 nucleotide sequence: TGTGCCAGCTCACCGCAGGGGACGACCTACGAGCAGTACTTC. Full variable domain (outside the CDR3, taken from reference TRBV18 and TRBJ2-7): NAGVMQNPRHLVRRRGQEARLRCSPMKGHSHVYWYRQLPEEGLKFMVYLQKENIIDESGMPKERFSAEFPKEGPSILRIQQVVRGDSAAYFCASSPQGTTYEQYFGPGTRLTVT.

The chain combines TRBV27 with TRBJ1-2; 11 bases align to TRBD1. This CDR3 is built from 17 residues. The V and J ends lost 2 bases and 7 bases, in that order; junction bases with no gene match: 12. Germline V lookup: CDR1 MNHEY, CDR2 SMNVEV (reference sequence). CDR3 sequence (DNA): TGTGCCAGCAGTTTAGTCCCGGGACAGGGGGTACAGGGTGGCTACACCTTC. This codes for CASSLVPGQGVQGGYTF.

This sequence joins TRBV5-3 and TRBJ1-1, with D possibly TRBD1 on 5 matching bases. TRBV5-3 is recorded as an ORF, its role being uncertain. Trimming pared 10 bases from V and 4 bases from J, leaving 26 bases between. CDR3 length: 16 amino acids. The CDR3 bases are TGTGCCTCCCCGGCGCAGTCACTATTGGGGGGCACTGAAGCTTTCTTT. Amino acids: CASPAQSLLGGTEAFF.

The J gene is TRBJ2-1, the V gene TRBV7-6, with 11 bases lining up with TRBD2. The CDR3 runs 15 residues. The V and J ends lost 5 bases and 6 bases, in that order; junction bases with no gene match: 6. Germline V gene sequence: CDR1 SGHVS, CDR2 FNYEAQ. The CDR3 bases are TGTGCCAGCAGCCCGACTAGCGGGACCCGCAATGAGCAGTTCTTC. Its protein is CASSPTSGTRNEQFF. Using reference TRBV7-6 and TRBJ2-1 for the parts outside the CDR3, the full variable domain is GAGVSQSPRYKVTKRGQDVALRCDPISGHVSLYWYRQALGQGPEFLTYFNYEAQQDKSGLPNDRFSAERPEGSISTLTIQRTEQRDSAMYRCASSPTSGTRNEQFFGPGTRLTVL.

V is TRBV4-2 and J is TRBJ2-5, with 8 positions matching TRBD1. The CDR3 totals 16 residues. In germline, CDR1 is LGHNA, CDR2 YNFKEQ. Unmatched junction bases numbered 7, after V lost 0 bases and J lost 4 bases. The CDR3 spells CASSQDPGTGGETQYF. CDR3 DNA: TGTGCCAGCAGCCAAGATCCCGGGACAGGTGGAGAGACCCAGTACTTC.

The chain is built from TRBV23-1 and TRBJ1-5; weak D call: TRBD1 (5 bases). TRBV23-1 is treated as an ORF (open reading frame) with a function not yet certain. Trimming took off 4 bases at V and 7 bases at J, with 8 bases between the two ends. This CDR3 has 12 amino acids. CDR3 sequence reads: CASSRWGQPQHF. The CDR3 DNA reads TGCGCCAGCAGTCGCTGGGGCCAGCCCCAGCATTTT.

The chain joins TRBV7-9 to TRBJ1-2; no firm D call. The CDR3 length is 12 residues. V was cut by 4 bases and J by 5 bases, with 8 bases left in between. CDR1 and CDR2 (germline): SEHNR, FQNEAQ (reference sequence). CDR3 sequence reads: CASSYRSYGYTF. DNA for the CDR3: TGTGCCAGCAGCTACAGATCATATGGCTACACCTTC.

In DNA form, the CDR3 reads TGTGCCAGCAGCCCTAGAACACTTAGGGGCGGACGTTTCGAGCAGTACTTC. Amino acids: CASSPRTLRGGRFEQYF. This sequence joins TRBV27 and TRBJ2-7; tentative D call: TRBD1 (5 bases). CDR3 length: 17 residues. Trimming removed 6 bases from V and 6 bases from J, with 27 bases in between. Germline V gives CDR1 MNHEY, CDR2 SMNVEV (reference sequence).